The next 13 T cell receptor beta chains were all read from a single sample in a study of cytomegalovirus exposure and HLA in healthy donors. Primers included in the PCR were 60 Vbeta and 13 Jbeta primers. Data came from immunoSEQ multiplex PCR; TCRdb stores just in-frame clones and leaves some out. The sample yields fewer than 200,000 clones, approximately 80% seen once. The sample consisted of PBMCs. The receptors shown here come from a woman aged 50 to 65 in good health and CMV-seronegative.

V and J are TRBV5-1 and TRBJ2-2, with TRBD2 matching over 8 bases. The CDR3 length is 15 residues. Trimming took 7 bases from V and 3 from J; bases not matched to a gene: 8. Germline CDR1 is SGHRS and CDR2 is YFSETQ. CDR3 DNA sequence: TGCGCCAGCGGTACGGGAGGGCCAGACACCGGGGAGCTGTTTTTT. Translation: CASGTGGPDTGELFF. The entire variable domain, with the rest obtained from reference TRBV5-1 and TRBJ2-2, is as follows: KAGVTQTPRYLIKTRGQQVTLSCSPISGHRSVSWYQQTPGQGLQFLFEYFSETQRNKGNFPGRFSGRQFSNSRSEMNVSTLELGDSALYLCASGTGGPDTGELFFGEGSRLTVL.

The chain combines TRBV7-9 with TRBJ1-1; 11 bases are shared with TRBD1. Germline trimming cut 5 bases from V and 5 bases from J; bases unmatched to any gene: 10. In germline, CDR1 is SEHNR, CDR2 FQNEAQ (reference sequence). This CDR3 has 16 amino acids. In nucleotides, the CDR3 is TGTGCCAGCAGCCAGAGGGACAGGGGGTGGAAGACTGAAGCTTTCTTT. This sequence encodes CASSQRDRGWKTEAFF.

J is TRBJ1-1 and V is TRBV2; D is unclear. This CDR3 has 12 residues. Germline-derived CDR1 and CDR2 are SNHLY and FYNNEI. Trimming took 8 bases from V and 1 from J, leaving 8 bases between them. The CDR3 is CASYGGNTEAFF. CDR3 DNA: TGTGCCAGCTATGGAGGGAACACTGAAGCTTTCTTT.

This clone was counted a single time. This chain joins TRBV4-2 and TRBJ2-3; D ambiguous. V dropped 0 bases and J dropped 0 bases, with 7 bases sitting between them. In germline, CDR1 is LGHNA, CDR2 YNFKEQ. This CDR3 is built from 15 residues. The CDR3 region is CASSQEGLSTDTQYF. The CDR3 region has the DNA TGTGCCAGCAGCCAAGAGGGCCTGAGCACAGATACGCAGTATTTT.

With respect to this clone: An end of the junction does not agree with germline; a read error may underlie this. Other DNA sequences in this sample translate to the same CDR3. This chain connects TRBV6-4 to TRBJ2-5; D gene ambiguous. This CDR3 spans 13 amino acids. Germline lookup yields CDR1 MRHNA and CDR2 SNTAGT. In nucleotides, the CDR3 is TGCGCCAGCAGTGCCGCACCTAAAGAGACCCAGTACTTC. Protein: CASSAAPKETQYF.

CDR3 DNA: TGTGCCAGCAGCTTTAGCGGGGGAGGCGATGAGCAGTTCTTC. It specifies CASSFSGGGDEQFF. The chain combines TRBV7-9 with TRBJ2-1, with 9 bases that match TRBD2. There are 14 residues in the CDR3. CDR1 SEHNR and CDR2 FQNEAQ come from the germline V gene (reference sequence). Losses at the gene ends were 3 bases for V and 8 bases for J; bases not matched to a gene: 5.

The rearrangement joins TRBV5-1 to TRBJ1-2; D possibly corresponds to TRBD1 (6 bases). Germline V gene data show CDR1 as SGHRS and CDR2 as YFSETQ. The CDR3 runs to 13 residues. V shed 2 bases and J shed 4 bases, with 9 bases lying between them. CDR3 DNA sequence: TGCGCCAGCAGCTTTTCACAGGGCTATGGCTACACCTTC. As protein: CASSFSQGYGYTF.

The genes are TRBV29-1 and TRBJ2-7, with D tentatively TRBD1 (6 bases). Trimming took 3 bases from V and 0 from J, leaving 18 bases between them. CDR1 and CDR2 (germline): SQVTM, ANQGSEA. The CDR3 has 16 residues. CDR3 DNA: TGCAGCGTTGACAACCCCGTGGGGGCGGACTCCTACGAGCAGTACTTC. It yields the protein CSVDNPVGADSYEQYF.

The V gene is TRBV18, the J gene TRBJ2-4; maybe TRBD2 (6 bases). V lost 6 bases, J lost 8 bases, and 11 bases lay in between. Germline loops: CDR1 KGHSH, CDR2 LQKENI. The CDR3 is 12 amino acids. The CDR3 nucleotides are TGTGCCAGCTCCCCTAGGGAGGACATTCAGTACTTC. The encoded protein is CASSPREDIQYF.

V is TRBV19 and J is TRBJ1-5; possible D gene TRBD1, 5 bases. The V gene's germline CDR1 is LNHDA and CDR2 SQIVND (reference sequence). This CDR3 contains 15 residues. The V gene lost 6 bases and the J gene lost 0 bases, with 12 bases spanning the gap. CDR3 protein: CASSWAGLSNQPQHF. The CDR3 bases are TGTGCCAGTAGCTGGGCGGGACTTAGCAATCAGCCCCAGCATTTT.

The chain is built from TRBV19 and TRBJ2-1; the match to TRBD2 covers 8 bases. Germline-derived CDR1 and CDR2 are LNHDA and SQIVND (reference sequence). With V trimmed by 5 bases and J by 9 bases, 15 bases remained unmatched. CDR3 length equals 16 residues. The CDR3 nucleotides read TGTGCCAGTAGTCCTCTTAGCGGGACGCCAGAGGGTGAGCAGTTCTTC. It is translated as CASSPLSGTPEGEQFF. Full variable domain (remainder filled in from reference TRBV19 and TRBJ2-1): DGGITQSPKYLFRKEGQNVTLSCEQNLNHDAMYWYRQDPGQGLRLIYYSQIVNDFQKGDIAEGYSVSREKKESFPLTVTSAQKNPTAFYLCASSPLSGTPEGEQFFGPGTRLTVL.

The chain carries TRBV5-4 and TRBJ1-2; D might be TRBD1 (5 bases). Per germline, CDR1 SGHNT and CDR2 YYREEE (reference sequence). The length of the CDR3 is 13 residues. The V gene lost 0 bases and the J gene lost 5 bases, with 8 bases spanning the gap. As DNA, the CDR3 is TGTGCCAGCAGCTTGGCACAGGAGTATGGCTACACCTTC. Translating it yields CASSLAQEYGYTF. Combining the CDR3 with reference TRBV5-4 and TRBJ1-2 gives the whole variable domain ETGVTQSPTHLIKTRGQQVTLRCSSQSGHNTVSWYQQALGQGPQFIFQYYREEENGRGNFPPRFSGLQFPNYSSELNVNALELDDSALYLCASSLAQEYGYTFGSGTRLTVV.

The V and J genes are TRBV6-6 and TRBJ1-1; TRBD1 matches 7 bases. Germline assignment: CDR1 MNHNY and CDR2 SVGAGI (reference sequence). The CDR3 is made up of 13 amino acids. V dropped 6 bases and J dropped 0; count of bases not matched to a gene: 1. The CDR3 nucleotides are TGTGCCAGCAGGGACAGGATGAACACTGAAGCTTTCTTT. It specifies CASRDRMNTEAFF.